The 15 T cell receptor beta chains below were found in one sample sequenced in a study of blood T cell repertoires in COVID-19. Assay: immunoSEQ multiplex PCR; the TCRdb copy retains only in-frame clones and omits some. The data contain roughly 65,000 clones, 80% to 90% of them singletons. What was sequenced was peripheral blood. These receptors all stem from a man older than 75 with acute or convalescent COVID-19.

The J gene is TRBJ1-4, the V gene TRBV19; 8 positions agree with TRBD1. This CDR3 spans 17 amino acids. The germline CDR1 and CDR2 sequences are LNHDA and SQIVND (reference sequence). V shed 7 bases, J shed 8 bases, and the junction held 18 bases outside the gene matches. CDR3 DNA: TGTGCCAGTACCTCGACAGGGGCGAGTTCAAGTGGGGAAAAACTGTTTTTT. The encoded protein is CASTSTGASSSGEKLFF.

V usage is TRBV11-1 and J usage is TRBJ2-7, with D hard to call. This CDR3 is built from 10 residues. Per the germline V gene, CDR1 is SGHAT and CDR2 is FQDESV (reference sequence). V was cut by 5 bases and J by 9 bases, with 8 bases left in between. CDR3 loop: CASSPRGQYF. The CDR3 nucleotides are TGTGCCAGCAGCCCCCGCGGGCAGTACTTC.

V is TRBV9 and J is TRBJ2-3, with a tentative D call TRBD1 (6 bases). Germline CDR1 is SGDLS and CDR2 is YYNGEE. V lost 3 bases and J lost 4, with 18 bases in between. The CDR3 length is 16 residues. For the CDR3, the DNA is TGTGCCAGCAGCGCCTTTGGGCAGGGGTATTCAGATACGCAGTATTTT. Residues: CASSAFGQGYSDTQYF. The full variable domain, its missing parts supplied by reference TRBV9 and TRBJ2-3, is DSGVTQTPKHLITATGQRVTLRCSPRSGDLSVYWYQQSLDQGLQFLIQYYNGEERAKGNILERFSAQQFPDLHSELNLSSLELGDSALYFCASSAFGQGYSDTQYFGPGTRLTVL.

The gene calls are TRBV5-1 and TRBJ2-5, with a possible D match to TRBD1 (6 bases). The V gene lost 4 bases and the J gene lost 1 base, with 11 bases spanning the gap. The CDR3 runs 14 residues. The germline CDR1 and CDR2 sequences are SGHRS and YFSETQ. The CDR3 protein is CASSPDSFQETQYF. The CDR3 DNA reads as TGCGCCAGCAGCCCGGACAGTTTCCAAGAGACCCAGTACTTC.

The CDR3 here is CASNAGQLSEKLFF. The CDR3 region has the DNA TGTGCCAGTAACGCAGGACAGCTGAGTGAAAAACTGTTTTTT. V and J are TRBV19 and TRBJ1-4; tentative D call: TRBD1 (6 bases). The ends were cut back, 7 bases at V and 7 bases at J, with 16 bases in the middle. Germline V gene sequence: CDR1 LNHDA, CDR2 SQIVND (reference sequence). CDR3 length equals 14 residues.

The chain recombines TRBV27 with TRBJ1-2, with 7 positions matching TRBD1. Germline V gene sequence: CDR1 MNHEY, CDR2 SMNVEV (reference sequence). Germline trimming cut 5 bases from V and 4 bases from J; bases unmatched to any gene: 19. CDR3 length equals 18 residues. CDR3 loop: CASSPSTGLLGVSYGYTF. The CDR3 DNA is TGTGCCAGCAGTCCCTCGACAGGGTTGCTTGGGGTTTCCTATGGCTACACCTTC.

This clone was picked up a small number of times. The gene calls are TRBV4-1 and TRBJ2-7; D remains ambiguous. This CDR3 is built from 12 residues. Germline values: CDR1 MGHRA, CDR2 YSYEKL. The V gene lost 0 bases and the J gene lost 3 bases, with 3 bases spanning the gap. The CDR3 loop reads CASSQDSYEQYF. CDR3 DNA: TGCGCCAGCAGCCAAGATAGCTACGAGCAGTACTTC.

The rearrangement joins TRBV4-2 to TRBJ1-2; D is uncertain. The CDR3 sequence is 13 residues long. Trimming took off 0 bases at V and 7 bases at J, with 9 bases between the two ends. Per the germline V gene, CDR1 is LGHNA and CDR2 is YNFKEQ. The DNA for the CDR3 is TGTGCCAGCAGCCAAGAGAAGGGAGGTGGCTACACCTTC. It yields the protein CASSQEKGGGYTF.

The chain has TRBV11-2 and TRBJ2-1, with D possibly TRBD2 on 5 matching bases. V lost 2 bases, J lost 3 bases, and 17 bases lay in between. In germline, CDR1 is SGHAT, CDR2 FQNNGV. This CDR3 spans 17 amino acids. CDR3 sequence reads: CASSLSLLARRYNEQFF. The CDR3 DNA is TGTGCCAGCAGCTTATCGTTGCTAGCCCGGCGCTACAATGAGCAGTTCTTC.

This sequence joins TRBV7-3 and TRBJ2-7; tentatively, D is TRBD1 (6 bases). The V end lost 2 bases, the J end lost 6 bases, and 17 bases lay between the germline ends. This CDR3 has 15 amino acids. CDR1 is SGHTA, CDR2 FQGTGA, per germline. This CDR3 reads CASSLSPQGIGEQYF. The CDR3 DNA sequence: TGTGCCAGCAGCTTATCCCCACAGGGAATTGGCGAGCAGTACTTC.

This rearrangement joins TRBV5-1 to TRBJ2-3; possibly TRBD2 for D (6 bases). V lost 4 bases to trimming and J lost 2 bases, with 11 bases between them. Germline V gene sequence: CDR1 SGHRS, CDR2 YFSETQ. The CDR3 runs 14 residues. CDR3 nucleotides: TGCGCCAGCAGCGGGGACTCCTACACAGATACGCAGTATTTT. Its translation: CASSGDSYTDTQYF.

The J gene is TRBJ1-4, the V gene TRBV10-3, with D unresolved. Per germline, CDR1 ENHRY and CDR2 SYGVKD. The V end was cut by 6 bases, the J end by 7 bases, with 12 bases between. The CDR3 extends over 13 amino acids. DNA for the CDR3: TGTGCCATCAGAGCGGACGGGGTTGAAAAACTGTTTTTT. Amino acids: CAIRADGVEKLFF.

The chain carries TRBV4-3 and TRBJ1-3, with no clear D. This CDR3 comprises 17 residues. In germline, CDR1 is LGHNA, CDR2 YSLEER. The V gene lost 1 base and the J gene lost 0 bases, with 13 bases spanning the gap. In DNA, the CDR3 is TGCGCCAGCAGCCAAGCCGTCGCTGGGAGCTCTGGAAACACCATATATTTT. It codes for CASSQAVAGSSGNTIYF.

The rearrangement links TRBV28 to TRBJ2-1, with TRBD1 matching over 7 bases. The CDR3 consists of 15 residues. V lost 4 bases to trimming and J lost 6 bases; unmatched junction nucleotides: 9. Germline V gives CDR1 MDHEN, CDR2 SYDVKM. CDR3 region: CASSSQRQGVNEQFF. The CDR3 nucleotides are TGTGCCAGCAGTTCTCAAAGACAGGGCGTCAATGAGCAGTTCTTC.

The chain uses TRBV18 and TRBJ2-2, with 7 bases that match TRBD1. Germline values: CDR1 KGHSH, CDR2 LQKENI. The CDR3 is 16 residues long. V dropped 1 base and J dropped 6; count of bases not matched to a gene: 8. The CDR3 DNA sequence: TGTGCCAGCTCACCACGGAGACAGGGCGAAGCCGGGGAGCTGTTTTTT. This translates into CASSPRRQGEAGELFF.